The clone carrying this T cell receptor (beta chain) occurred a few times. The data were obtained in a study of blood T cells in healthy people across ages. Trimming removed 0 bases at V and 10 bases at J, with 7 bases between. CDR1 is ENHRY, CDR2 SYGVKD, per germline. There are 13 residues in the CDR3. The total RNA that was extracted per sample amounted to at least 5.5 micrograms. Through a sample-barcoded 5' primer and a J-beta primer mix, a second PCR was run for about 6 to 11 cycles. Each cDNA molecule was tagged by a template-switch adaptor with 12 random nucleotides. TCRdb re-called the 5' RACE reads with MiXCR, one entry per CDR3 protein. The data hold approximately 800,000 distinct CDR3 sequences, with approximately 60% observed a single time.

This chain joins TRBV10-3 and TRBJ1-6, with TRBD1 as a possible D gene (5 bases). This receptor was identified in a man aged 35 to 55 in good health. The sequenced sample was blood. The CDR3 DNA reads as TGTGCCATCAGTGAGTCCAGGGACTCACCCCTCCACTTT. Its protein product is CAISESRDSPLHF.